One sample yielded the 16 T cell receptor beta chains listed below, sequenced in a study of shared clonotypes between healthy human individuals. Method: immunoSEQ multiplex PCR; TCRdb's copy keeps in-frame clones and lacks some. The sample shows around 1 million clones, around 80% of them seen only once. Specimen: memory CD4+ T cells sorted from blood. Subset here: CD45RA-negative fraction. The receptors were sampled from a man younger than 35 in good health.

The gene calls are TRBV30 and TRBJ1-5; no definite D call. CDR1 is GTSNPN, CDR2 SVGIG, per germline (reference sequence). This CDR3 has 15 amino acids. Trimming removed 0 bases from V and 4 bases from J, with 13 bases in between. The CDR3 nucleotides read TGTGCCTGGAGTGTAGGCCCTCCGGGTAATCAGCCCCAGCATTTT. Protein sequence: CAWSVGPPGNQPQHF. Supplemented by reference TRBV30 and TRBJ1-5, the full variable domain reads SQTIHQWPATLVQPVGSPLSLECTVEGTSNPNLYWYRQAAGRGLQLLFYSVGIGQISSEVPQNLSASRPQDRQFILSSKKLLLSDSGFYLCAWSVGPPGNQPQHFGDGTRLSIL.

The rearrangement joins TRBV19 to TRBJ2-5; D is unclear. The ends were cut back, 3 bases at V and 2 bases at J, with 7 bases in the middle. Germline-derived CDR1 and CDR2 are LNHDA and SQIVND (reference sequence). The CDR3 extends over 13 amino acids. This chain's CDR3 is CASSIHTQETQYF. The CDR3 coding sequence is TGTGCCAGTAGTATCCACACGCAAGAGACCCAGTACTTC.

The chain carries TRBV19 and TRBJ2-2; the match to TRBD1 covers 8 bases. The germline V gene encodes CDR1 LNHDA and CDR2 SQIVND (reference sequence). The CDR3 length is 17 residues. V lost 5 bases to trimming and J lost 6 bases; unmatched junction nucleotides: 14. CDR3 sequence reads: CASSFRLTGGIPGELFF. As DNA, the CDR3 is TGTGCCAGTAGTTTCAGACTAACAGGGGGTATTCCCGGGGAGCTGTTTTTT.

Turning to this clone: This specimen includes other DNA sequences encoding the same CDR3. The genes are TRBV5-1 and TRBJ1-3, with D hard to call. The CDR3 contains 15 residues. V gave up 0 bases and J gave up 0 bases, with 7 bases separating them. Germline values: CDR1 SGHRS, CDR2 YFSETQ. CDR3 DNA sequence: TGCGCCAGCAGCTTGGAGGCGGGCTCTGGAAACACCATATATTTT. Translating it yields CASSLEAGSGNTIYF.

This clone has a handful of counts. The rearrangement links TRBV10-3 to TRBJ2-1; no firm D call. This CDR3 has 14 amino acids. Germline CDR1 reads ENHRY; CDR2 reads SYGVKD. V was clipped by 5 bases and J by 7 bases, with 15 bases between them. The CDR3 loop is CAISRSGDWNEQFF. In DNA, the CDR3 is TGTGCCATCAGTCGGTCGGGTGATTGGAATGAGCAGTTCTTC.

This clone was seen just once. Other DNA sequences of this sample code for an identical CDR3. The chain joins TRBV2 to TRBJ1-6; a weak D match, TRBD1 (5 bases). This CDR3 is built from 15 residues. V was clipped by 2 bases and J by 1 base, with 6 bases between them. CDR1 and CDR2 from the germline V gene are SNHLY and FYNNEI. The CDR3 nucleotides read TGTGCCAGCAGTGAACAGGGTTCCTATAATTCACCCCTCCACTTT. This translates into CASSEQGSYNSPLHF.

V and J are TRBV18 and TRBJ1-6; D unclear. With 2 bases removed from V and 8 bases from J, the gap between germline ends came to 13 bases. The CDR3 consists of 15 residues. Germline values: CDR1 KGHSH, CDR2 LQKENI. The CDR3 nucleotides are TGTGCCAGCTCACCAAACCAGGCGCCGCATTCACCCCTCCACTTT. Translated: CASSPNQAPHSPLHF.

This chain links TRBV7-2 with TRBJ2-2; weak D call: TRBD1 (6 bases). Per the germline V gene, CDR1 is SGHTA and CDR2 is FQGNSA. CDR3 size: 15 residues. The V and J ends lost 5 bases and 4 bases respectively, with 14 bases between them. CDR3 in DNA: TGTGCCAGCAGCCAATCGGGACACCCCACCGGGGAGCTGTTTTTT. As protein: CASSQSGHPTGELFF.

The chain combines TRBV18 with TRBJ1-4, with TRBD1 as a possible D gene (5 bases). The CDR3 runs 14 residues. V was clipped by 8 bases and J by 8 bases, with 18 bases between them. Looked up from germline, CDR1 is KGHSH and CDR2 is LQKENI. The CDR3 region is CASQAGDGAEKLFF. DNA of the CDR3: TGTGCCAGCCAAGCCGGGGACGGCGCCGAAAAACTGTTTTTT.

The rearrangement links TRBV5-4 to TRBJ2-7, with 7 bases aligning to TRBD1. Germline V gene lookup returns CDR1 SGHNT and CDR2 YYREEE (reference sequence). Trimming took 4 bases from V and 2 from J; bases not matched to a gene: 6. CDR3 length: 14 residues. The CDR3 loop is CASSRDRKAYEQYF. DNA of the CDR3: TGTGCCAGCAGCCGGGACAGAAAGGCCTACGAGCAGTACTTC.

The V gene is TRBV6-1, the J gene TRBJ1-2; 9 bases are a match to TRBD1. The CDR3 consists of 13 residues. Germline V gene lookup returns CDR1 MNHNS and CDR2 SASEGT. Losses at the gene ends were 4 bases for V and 7 bases for J; bases not matched to a gene: 4. The CDR3 sequence: CASSADRGSGYTF. The CDR3 nucleotides read TGTGCCAGCAGTGCTGACAGGGGGAGTGGCTACACCTTC.

The chain links TRBV7-2 to TRBJ2-5, with 7 bases identical to TRBD1. The germline gives CDR1 SGHTA, CDR2 FQGNSA. The CDR3 has 15 residues. The V gene end was trimmed by 0 bases and the J gene end by 4 bases; junction bases not matched to a gene: 5. CDR3 bases: TGTGCCAGCAGCTTAGCGGGGGACAGATTAGAGACCCAGTACTTC. Translating gives CASSLAGDRLETQYF.

The J gene is TRBJ2-7, the V gene TRBV18; the D is unclear. V was clipped by 0 bases and J by 5 bases, with 5 bases between them. Germline loops: CDR1 KGHSH, CDR2 LQKENI. The CDR3 totals 12 residues. The CDR3 protein is CASSPPTNEQYF. For the CDR3, the DNA is TGTGCCAGCTCACCACCGACAAACGAGCAGTACTTC.

V gene TRBV12-5 combines with J gene TRBJ2-1, with D possibly TRBD2 on 8 matching bases. Looked up from germline, CDR1 is LGHNT and CDR2 is FRNRAP. The CDR3 covers 23 residues. With 0 bases removed from V and 5 bases from J, the gap between germline ends came to 35 bases. The CDR3 here is CASGLVHRGGLLTSEAMDNEQFF. DNA for the CDR3: TGTGCTAGTGGTTTGGTACATCGAGGGGGCCTTTTGACTAGCGAGGCGATGGACAATGAGCAGTTCTTC.

The CDR3 DNA follows: TGTGCCAGCAGCTTGGGTTTGTGGACAGATAGCAATCAGCCCCAGCATTTT. It translates to CASSLGLWTDSNQPQHF. V and J are TRBV5-8 and TRBJ1-5; weak D call: TRBD1 (6 bases). Germline values: CDR1 SGHTS, CDR2 YDEGEE. This CDR3 contains 17 residues. V lost 0 bases to trimming and J lost 0 bases, with 13 bases between them.

This chain joins TRBV5-1 and TRBJ2-3; the D gene is possibly TRBD1 (5 bases). Trimming removed 4 bases at V and 7 bases at J, with 7 bases between. CDR3 length equals 11 residues. Looked up from germline, CDR1 is SGHRS and CDR2 is YFSETQ. CDR3 coding DNA: TGCGCCAGCAGCCAGGGAAATACGCAGTATTTT. Its translation is CASSQGNTQYF. The variable domain in full, with the rest retrieved from reference TRBV5-1 and TRBJ2-3, is KAGVTQTPRYLIKTRGQQVTLSCSPISGHRSVSWYQQTPGQGLQFLFEYFSETQRNKGNFPGRFSGRQFSNSRSEMNVSTLELGDSALYLCASSQGNTQYFGPGTRLTVL.